The TCR beta chain under discussion was sequenced for a study of cytomegalovirus exposure and HLA in healthy donors. The PCR contained 60 Vbeta and 13 Jbeta primers. Data came from immunoSEQ multiplex PCR; TCRdb stores just in-frame clones and leaves some out. The table lists roughly 170,000 clones, around 78% of them singletons. Each of the donors was a healthy bone marrow donor. V lost 0 bases and J lost 6; bases outside the gene matches: 11. Germline loops: CDR1 SEHNR, CDR2 FQNEAQ (reference sequence). The CDR3 has 19 residues. The V and J genes are TRBV7-9 and TRBJ1-6, with 10 bases matching TRBD1. Sequencing was carried out using PBMCs. The clonotype comes from a female donor in good health and CMV-seronegative. CDR3 protein: CASSLAGTGVPFTNSPLHF. Written as DNA, the CDR3 is TGTGCCAGCAGCTTAGCCGGGACAGGGGTCCCCTTTACTAATTCACCCCTCCACTTT.